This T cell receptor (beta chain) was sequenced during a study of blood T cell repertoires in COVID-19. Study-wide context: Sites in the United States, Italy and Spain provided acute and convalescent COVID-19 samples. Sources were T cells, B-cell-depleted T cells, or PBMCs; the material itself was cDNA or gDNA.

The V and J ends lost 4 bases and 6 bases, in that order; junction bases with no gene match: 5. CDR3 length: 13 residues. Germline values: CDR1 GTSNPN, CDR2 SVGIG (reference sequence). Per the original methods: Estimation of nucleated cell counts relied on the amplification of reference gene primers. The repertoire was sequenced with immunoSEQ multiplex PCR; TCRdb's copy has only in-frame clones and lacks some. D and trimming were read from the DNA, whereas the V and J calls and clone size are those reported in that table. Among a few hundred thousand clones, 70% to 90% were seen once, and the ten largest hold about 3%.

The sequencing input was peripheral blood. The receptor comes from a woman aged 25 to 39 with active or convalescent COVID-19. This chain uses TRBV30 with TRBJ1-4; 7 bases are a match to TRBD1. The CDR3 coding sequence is TGTGCCTGGAAGGGACAGATAGATGAAAAACTGTTTTTT. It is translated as CAWKGQIDEKLFF.